Below, 17 T cell receptor beta chains from the same sample are listed, as sequenced in a study of shared clonotypes between healthy human individuals. The protocol was immunoSEQ multiplex PCR, while the TCRdb copy is restricted to in-frame clones and leaves out a portion. The table has approximately 2,300,000 clones, approximately 90% seen once; the top ten hold 0.3% to 0.4%. Sequenced input: naive CD4+ T cells from PBMCs. The subset here: CD45RA+ positively selected. Source of these receptors: a young man in good health. Some clones in this sample may be carry-over from other donors' samples.

The chain recombines TRBV18 with TRBJ1-3; no clear D gene. The CDR3 consists of 15 residues. The germline V gene encodes CDR1 KGHSH and CDR2 LQKENI. The V end was cut by 3 bases, the J end by 0 bases, with 9 bases between. The CDR3 DNA is TGTGCCAGCTCACCTCTACAGCACTCTGGAAACACCATATATTTT. Its protein is CASSPLQHSGNTIYF.

V and J are TRBV5-6 and TRBJ1-4; a weak D match, TRBD1 (5 bases). The CDR3 length is 15 residues. Per germline, CDR1 SGHDT and CDR2 YYEEEE. V was pared by 0 bases and J by 8 bases, with 14 bases between. This CDR3 reads CASSLGGWGSEKLFF. In nucleotides, the CDR3 is TGTGCCAGCAGCTTGGGGGGATGGGGCTCAGAAAAACTGTTTTTT.

V gene TRBV4-2 combines with J gene TRBJ1-2; 9 bases fit TRBD1. The CDR3 consists of 15 residues. V was clipped by 1 base and J by 7 bases; unmatched bases: 7. CDR1 LGHNA and CDR2 YNFKEQ come from the germline V gene. CDR3 sequence: CASSQVTTGGFGYTF. The CDR3 bases are TGTGCCAGCAGCCAAGTTACTACAGGGGGCTTTGGCTACACCTTC.

The chain couples TRBV7-3 to TRBJ2-6; D is perhaps TRBD1 (5 bases). Germline V CDR1 and CDR2: SGHTA, FQGTGA. The CDR3 runs 19 residues. Trimming took 5 bases from V and 0 from J, leaving 20 bases between them. CDR3 in DNA: TGTGCCAGCAGCCCCTCCGGACAACGACCCAGCTCTGGGGCCAACGTCCTGACTTTC. Protein product: CASSPSGQRPSSGANVLTF.

The V call is TRBV9, the J call TRBJ2-1, with D tentatively TRBD2 (5 bases). This CDR3 region has 15 residues. Germline V gene lookup returns CDR1 SGDLS and CDR2 YYNGEE. The V end lost 0 bases, the J end lost 6 bases, and 13 bases lay between the germline ends. CDR3 protein: CASSVGPTITNEQFF. The CDR3 region has the DNA TGTGCCAGCAGCGTAGGCCCGACTATAACCAATGAGCAGTTCTTC.

This rearrangement joins TRBV9 to TRBJ2-1; TRBD2 agrees at 8 bases. The CDR3 length is 15 residues. Germline V gives CDR1 SGDLS, CDR2 YYNGEE. V gave up 3 bases and J gave up 6 bases; unmatched junction bases: 8. DNA for the CDR3: TGTGCCAGCAGCGAAGCGGGAGCGAGGGGCAATGAGCAGTTCTTC. Translated, it gives CASSEAGARGNEQFF.

This clone showed up just once. The rearrangement joins TRBV28 to TRBJ2-2; 9 bases are a match to TRBD2. V was pared by 3 bases and J by 8 bases, with 10 bases of the junction left unmatched. Per germline, CDR1 MDHEN and CDR2 SYDVKM. The CDR3 length is 16 residues. The chain's CDR3 is CASSFVGGRAVGELFF. Written as DNA, the CDR3 is TGTGCCAGCAGTTTTGTCGGCGGGAGGGCCGTTGGGGAGCTGTTTTTT.

On this clone: At the DNA level, this CDR3 is encoded by other sequences in the same sample as well. CDR3 coding DNA: TGTGCCATCAGGGAACAGGGGTCTGGAAACACCATATATTTT. Its translation is CAIREQGSGNTIYF. The rearrangement joins TRBV10-3 to TRBJ1-3; TRBD1 aligns across 7 bases. The ends lost 6 bases at V and 1 base at J; junction bases unmatched: 3. The germline V gene encodes CDR1 ENHRY and CDR2 SYGVKD. The CDR3 has 14 amino acids.

This clone has more than one count but fewer than ten. The chain recombines TRBV30 with TRBJ2-7; D remains ambiguous. Germline CDR1 GTSNPN, CDR2 SVGIG (reference sequence). The CDR3 has 11 amino acids. Trimming pared 1 base from V and 5 bases from J, leaving 6 bases between. The CDR3 DNA reads TGTGCCTGGAGTGAGGTCCACGAGCAGTACTTC. Translating it yields CAWSEVHEQYF. The full variable domain, with the rest looked up from reference TRBV30 and TRBJ2-7, is SQTIHQWPATLVQPVGSPLSLECTVEGTSNPNLYWYRQAAGRGLQLLFYSVGIGQISSEVPQNLSASRPQDRQFILSSKKLLLSDSGFYLCAWSEVHEQYFGPGTRLTVT.

The V and J genes are TRBV29-1 and TRBJ2-7, with 9 positions matching TRBD2. Germline CDR1 reads SQVTM; CDR2 reads ANQGSEA. After removal of 7 bases from V and 3 bases from J, the junction contained 1 base not matched to a gene. This CDR3 comprises 11 residues. The CDR3 DNA reads TGCAGCGGTAGCGGGGGCTACGAGCAGTACTTC. It is translated as CSGSGGYEQYF.

This chain links TRBV27 with TRBJ2-5; TRBD1 matches at 7 bases. V trimming: 5 bases; J trimming: 6 bases; junction bases outside the gene matches: 9. Germline values: CDR1 MNHEY, CDR2 SMNVEV (reference sequence). This CDR3 is 14 amino acids long. The CDR3 reads CASSHYDRVQTQYF. CDR3 nucleotides: TGTGCCAGCAGTCACTACGACAGGGTCCAGACCCAGTACTTC.

The chain is built from TRBV28 and TRBJ1-1; D not certain. The CDR3 consists of 13 residues. Germline assignment: CDR1 MDHEN and CDR2 SYDVKM. The ends were cut back, 3 bases at V and 9 bases at J, with 14 bases in the middle. CDR3 nucleotides: TGTGCCAGCAGTTTCTCCCCAACGGGGAAAGCTTTCTTT. The encoded protein is CASSFSPTGKAFF.

The gene calls are TRBV7-9 and TRBJ1-5; the match to TRBD1 covers 10 bases. The V gene end was trimmed by 5 bases and the J gene end by 1 base; junction bases not matched to a gene: 2. CDR3 length: 15 amino acids. Germline V gives CDR1 SEHNR, CDR2 FQNEAQ (reference sequence). The CDR3 is CASSGTGVSNQPQHF. Here the CDR3 DNA reads TGTGCCAGCAGCGGGACAGGGGTGAGCAATCAGCCCCAGCATTTT.

This chain connects TRBV28 to TRBJ2-2; D unclear. Per the germline V gene, CDR1 is MDHEN and CDR2 is SYDVKM. V gave up 1 base and J gave up 6 bases, with 12 bases separating them. CDR3 length: 15 residues. CDR3 coding DNA: TGTGCCAGCAGTTTATTGTCATCTTGGGCCGGGGAGCTGTTTTTT. It translates to CASSLLSSWAGELFF. The whole variable domain, remainder taken from reference TRBV28 and TRBJ2-2, is DVKVTQSSRYLVKRTGEKVFLECVQDMDHENMFWYRQDPGLGLRLIYFSYDVKMKEKGDIPEGYSVSREKKERFSLILESASTNQTSMYLCASSLLSSWAGELFFGEGSRLTVL.

The count of this clone is one. The chain links TRBV5-1 to TRBJ1-1, with D perhaps TRBD1 (5 bases). The CDR3 spans 13 residues. The V end lost 0 bases, the J end lost 6 bases, and 9 bases lay between the germline ends. CDR1 SGHRS and CDR2 YFSETQ come from the germline V gene. The CDR3 loop reads CASSLAGRAEAFF. DNA for the CDR3: TGCGCCAGCAGCTTGGCAGGGAGAGCTGAAGCTTTCTTT.

As to this clone: This CDR3 is also generated by other DNA sequences in the sample. CDR3 sequence: CASSPGTGGSYEQYF. The CDR3, as DNA: TGCGCCAGCAGCCCGGGGACAGGGGGTTCCTACGAGCAGTACTTC. The chain links TRBV5-1 to TRBJ2-7; 11 bases match TRBD1. CDR1 SGHRS and CDR2 YFSETQ come from the germline V gene. V trimming: 4 bases; J trimming: 1 base; junction bases outside the gene matches: 4. The CDR3 has 15 amino acids.

V usage is TRBV7-2 and J usage is TRBJ2-5, with TRBD1 identical over 7 bases. The CDR3 loop spans 17 amino acids. The germline V gene has CDR1 SGHTA and CDR2 FQGNSA. V trimming: 1 base; J trimming: 5 bases; junction bases outside the gene matches: 13. Written as DNA, the CDR3 is TGTGCCAGCAGCTTAGTAAGGGCAGGGGGTACCGGGGAGACCCAGTACTTC. Translated, it gives CASSLVRAGGTGETQYF.